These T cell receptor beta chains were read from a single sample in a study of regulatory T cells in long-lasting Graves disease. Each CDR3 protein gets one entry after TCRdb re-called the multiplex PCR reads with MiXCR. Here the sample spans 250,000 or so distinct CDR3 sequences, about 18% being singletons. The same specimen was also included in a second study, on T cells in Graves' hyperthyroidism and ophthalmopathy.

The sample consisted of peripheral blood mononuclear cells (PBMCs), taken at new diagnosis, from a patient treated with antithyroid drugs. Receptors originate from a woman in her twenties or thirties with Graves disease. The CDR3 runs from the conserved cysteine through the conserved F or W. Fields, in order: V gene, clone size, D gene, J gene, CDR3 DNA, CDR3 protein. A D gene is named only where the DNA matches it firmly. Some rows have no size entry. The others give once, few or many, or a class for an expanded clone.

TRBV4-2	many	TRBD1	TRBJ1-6	TGTGCCAGCAGCCAAGTCCCGGGACAGGGGAGTCCCCTCCACTTT	CASSQVPGQGSPLHF
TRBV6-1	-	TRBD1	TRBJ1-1	TGTGCCAGCAGCCCGGGGACAGCGGTGGAAACTGAAGCTTTCTTT	CASSPGTAVETEAFF
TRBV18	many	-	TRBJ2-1	TGTGCCAGCTCACCACTTGACGACTCCTACAATGAGCAGTTCTTC	CASSPLDDSYNEQFF
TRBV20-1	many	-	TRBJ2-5	TGCAGTGGAACCCTTGTGGCTCGAGAGACCCAGTACTTC	CSGTLVARETQYF
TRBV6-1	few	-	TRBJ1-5	TGTGCCAGCAGAAAACAGCGGGCTAGCAATCAGCCCCAGCATTTT	CASRKQRASNQPQHF
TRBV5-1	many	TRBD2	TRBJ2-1	TGCGCCAGCAGCCGGGACTACCAAAGGTGGGAATCGTACAATGAGCAGTTCTTC	CASSRDYQRWESYNEQFF
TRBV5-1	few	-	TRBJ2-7	TGCGCCAGCAGCTTGGATGGGTTCAGCTCCTACGAGCAGTACTTC	CASSLDGFSSYEQYF
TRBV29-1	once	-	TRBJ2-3	-	CSVGGGTQYF
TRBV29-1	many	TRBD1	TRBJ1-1	TGCAGCGTTATACAGGGGGCGAACACTGAAGCTTTCTTT	CSVIQGANTEAFF
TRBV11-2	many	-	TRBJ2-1	TGTGCCAGCAGCCCCGGGACCAACTCCTACAATGAGCAGTTCTTC	CASSPGTNSYNEQFF